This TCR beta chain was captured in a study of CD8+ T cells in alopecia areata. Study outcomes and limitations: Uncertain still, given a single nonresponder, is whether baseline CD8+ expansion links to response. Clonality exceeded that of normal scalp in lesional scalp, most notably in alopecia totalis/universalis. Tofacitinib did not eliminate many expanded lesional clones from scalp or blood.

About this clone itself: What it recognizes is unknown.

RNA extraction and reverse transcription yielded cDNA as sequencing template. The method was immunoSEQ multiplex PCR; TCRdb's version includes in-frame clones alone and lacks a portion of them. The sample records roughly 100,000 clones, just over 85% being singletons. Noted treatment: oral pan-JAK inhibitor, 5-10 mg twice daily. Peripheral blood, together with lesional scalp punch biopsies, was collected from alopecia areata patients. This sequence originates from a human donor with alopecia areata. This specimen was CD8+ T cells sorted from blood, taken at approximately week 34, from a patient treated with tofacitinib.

The CDR3 protein is CASRGTPGELFF. The CDR3 nucleotides read TGCGCCAGCAGGGGGACACCCGGGGAGCTGTTTTTT. This sequence joins TRBV4-1 and TRBJ2-2, with D tentatively TRBD1 (6 bases). CDR3 length equals 12 residues. The germline V and J ends were trimmed by 6 bases and 6 bases, with 8 bases remaining between them. Germline-derived CDR1 and CDR2 are MGHRA and YSYEKL.